A single sample gave rise to the 17 T cell receptor beta chains below, sequenced in a study of T cell changes during pregnancy in multiple sclerosis. The protocol was immunoSEQ multiplex PCR, while the TCRdb copy is restricted to in-frame clones and leaves out a portion. The table lists about 52,000 clones, around 92% of them singletons. The sequences come from CD4+ T cells from peripheral blood mononuclear cells, collected in the third trimester of pregnancy. The source of these receptors is a female donor with multiple sclerosis, enrolled in a pregnancy study.

J is TRBJ2-7 and V is TRBV11-2, with D tentatively TRBD1 (5 bases). V was cut by 4 bases and J by 0 bases, with 10 bases left in between. Germline assignment: CDR1 SGHAT and CDR2 FQNNGV. The CDR3 is 14 amino acids. CDR3 DNA sequence: TGTGCCAGCAGCTCCGACAGACTCTCCTACGAGCAGTACTTC. Protein sequence: CASSSDRLSYEQYF.

The CDR3 DNA reads as TGTGCCATCAGTGACATACAGGGACCCACTGAAGCTTTCTTT. This sequence encodes CAISDIQGPTEAFF. J is TRBJ1-1 and V is TRBV10-3; weak D call: TRBD1 (6 bases). V was pared by 3 bases and J by 4 bases, with 12 bases between. The germline V gene has CDR1 ENHRY and CDR2 SYGVKD. The CDR3 extends over 14 amino acids.

In nucleotides, the CDR3 is TGCGCCAGCAGCTTGGGGCTAGCGGGAGGCAATGAGCAGTTCTTC. This codes for CASSLGLAGGNEQFF. The J gene is TRBJ2-1, the V gene TRBV5-1; TRBD2 matches at 11 bases. The CDR3 runs to 15 residues. V was pared by 0 bases and J by 6 bases, with 2 bases of the junction left unmatched. Germline CDR1 reads SGHRS; CDR2 reads YFSETQ.

This chain joins TRBV9 and TRBJ1-5, with 10 positions matching TRBD1. V dropped 3 bases and J dropped 1; count of bases not matched to a gene: 4. This CDR3 is built from 16 residues. Looked up from germline, CDR1 is SGDLS and CDR2 is YYNGEE. CDR3 protein: CASSGGGQGSNQPQHF. The CDR3 DNA is TGTGCCAGCAGCGGGGGGGGACAGGGGAGCAATCAGCCCCAGCATTTT. Looking up the rest from reference TRBV9 and TRBJ1-5 gives the full variable domain: DSGVTQTPKHLITATGQRVTLRCSPRSGDLSVYWYQQSLDQGLQFLIQYYNGEERAKGNILERFSAQQFPDLHSELNLSSLELGDSALYFCASSGGGQGSNQPQHFGDGTRLSIL.

V gene TRBV4-1 combines with J gene TRBJ1-1, with D uncertain. The CDR3 has 13 residues. Germline values: CDR1 MGHRA, CDR2 YSYEKL. The V end was cut by 0 bases, the J end by 8 bases, with 10 bases between. CDR3 DNA sequence: TGCGCCAGCAGCCAAGATCGGCAGGTCGAAGCTTTCTTT. As protein: CASSQDRQVEAFF.

The gene calls are TRBV28 and TRBJ2-7, with 8 nucleotides matching TRBD2. This CDR3 is 17 amino acids long. Germline V gives CDR1 MDHEN, CDR2 SYDVKM. V gave up 2 bases and J gave up 6 bases; unmatched junction bases: 15. The CDR3 DNA is TGTGCCAGCAGTTTAAGAGTGGGCCTTAGCGGGATGGGCGAGCAGTACTTC. Translation: CASSLRVGLSGMGEQYF.

This chain uses TRBV2 with TRBJ2-1, with 8 bases identical to TRBD1. Per germline, CDR1 SNHLY and CDR2 FYNNEI. J was trimmed by 7 bases and V by 4 bases; bases with no gene match: 6. The CDR3 loop spans 14 amino acids. CDR3 in amino acids: CASSADRAGNEQFF. The CDR3 DNA follows: TGTGCCAGCAGTGCGGACAGGGCGGGGAATGAGCAGTTCTTC.

The V gene is TRBV6-6, the J gene TRBJ1-2; the D is unclear. V was shortened by 5 bases and J by 2 bases, with 18 bases between the two germline ends. The CDR3 consists of 16 residues. Germline V CDR1 and CDR2: MNHNY, SVGAGI (reference sequence). The CDR3 is CASSPSHGSPNYGYTF. In DNA, the CDR3 is TGTGCCAGCAGTCCTTCCCACGGGTCGCCCAACTATGGCTACACCTTC.

This sequence joins TRBV19 and TRBJ1-1; 9 bases align to TRBD1. Per germline, CDR1 LNHDA and CDR2 SQIVND (reference sequence). J gave up 5 bases and V 4 bases, and 5 bases lay outside the gene matches. The CDR3 spans 14 residues. DNA of the CDR3: TGTGCCAGTAGTACGGGACAGGGTCGGACTGAAGCTTTCTTT. Amino acid sequence: CASSTGQGRTEAFF.

The rearrangement joins TRBV19 to TRBJ1-2; D is uncertain. Germline CDR1 LNHDA, CDR2 SQIVND (reference sequence). This CDR3 region has 13 residues. V lost 4 bases, J lost 1 base, and 7 bases lay in between. Written as DNA, the CDR3 is TGTGCCAGTAGTACCGGTAATAACTATGGCTACACCTTC. It encodes CASSTGNNYGYTF. The full variable domain, its missing parts supplied by reference TRBV19 and TRBJ1-2, is DGGITQSPKYLFRKEGQNVTLSCEQNLNHDAMYWYRQDPGQGLRLIYYSQIVNDFQKGDIAEGYSVSREKKESFPLTVTSAQKNPTAFYLCASSTGNNYGYTFGSGTRLTVV.

The CDR3: CASSETGKGEKLFF. DNA for the CDR3: TGTGCCAGCAGTGAGACAGGGAAGGGTGAAAAACTGTTTTTT. This chain uses TRBV6-1 with TRBJ1-4; 7 nucleotides match TRBD1. CDR3 length: 14 residues. Germline CDR1 MNHNS, CDR2 SASEGT. The J segment lost 7 bases and the V segment lost 3 bases, leaving 5 bases of the junction unmatched.

The chain recombines TRBV10-3 with TRBJ1-2; D remains ambiguous. This CDR3 spans 13 amino acids. The V gene lost 3 bases and the J gene lost 8 bases, with 13 bases spanning the gap. From germline, CDR1 is ENHRY and CDR2 SYGVKD. CDR3 protein: CAISDGVGRGYTF. CDR3 DNA sequence: TGTGCCATCAGTGACGGGGTGGGAAGGGGCTACACCTTC.

V is TRBV7-2 and J is TRBJ2-3; a weak D match, TRBD1 (6 bases). Trimming shortened V by 1 base and J by 9 bases, and 11 bases separated the two germline ends. The length of the CDR3 is 13 residues. Germline V gene sequence: CDR1 SGHTA, CDR2 FQGNSA. The CDR3 sequence is CASSLVSGETQYF. CDR3 in DNA: TGTGCCAGCAGCTTAGTTTCAGGGGAGACGCAGTATTTT. Combining the CDR3 with reference TRBV7-2 and TRBJ2-3 gives the whole variable domain GAGVSQSPSNKVTEKGKDVELRCDPISGHTALYWYRQSLGQGLEFLIYFQGNSAPDKSGLPSDRFSAERTGGSVSTLTIQRTQQEDSAVYLCASSLVSGETQYFGPGTRLTVL.

The chain couples TRBV7-7 to TRBJ2-7, with a weak D call TRBD1 (6 bases). From germline, CDR1 is SSHAT and CDR2 FNYEAQ (reference sequence). Trimming stripped 5 bases from V and 4 bases from J, with 12 bases between. The CDR3 extends over 13 amino acids. The CDR3 DNA reads as TGTGCCAGCAGCCGCGCGGACAGTTACGAGCAGTACTTC. It codes for CASSRADSYEQYF.

This chain links TRBV7-2 with TRBJ2-3; D may be TRBD2 (7 bases). V was pared by 1 base and J by 6 bases, with 17 bases between. The germline gives CDR1 SGHTA, CDR2 FQGNSA. CDR3 length: 16 amino acids. The CDR3 nucleotides read TGTGCCAGCAGCTTAGAGGGGGACCTAGCGGTCGATACGCAGTATTTT. Protein: CASSLEGDLAVDTQYF.

This chain connects TRBV5-1 to TRBJ2-5; D ambiguous. Trimming stripped 0 bases from V and 2 bases from J, with 11 bases between. Germline lookup yields CDR1 SGHRS and CDR2 YFSETQ. This CDR3 is built from 15 residues. CDR3 sequence reads: CASSLALVGQETQYF. In nucleotides, the CDR3 is TGCGCCAGCAGCTTGGCCCTAGTGGGTCAAGAGACCCAGTACTTC.

J is TRBJ2-7 and V is TRBV14; TRBD2 is a possible D gene (6 bases). Trimming cost V 1 base and J 6 bases, with 7 bases left between them. Germline V gene data show CDR1 as SGHDN and CDR2 as FVKESK. The CDR3 covers 12 residues. CDR3 nucleotides: TGTGCCAGCAGCCAAGGGAGGGGCGAGCAGTACTTC. Its protein is CASSQGRGEQYF.